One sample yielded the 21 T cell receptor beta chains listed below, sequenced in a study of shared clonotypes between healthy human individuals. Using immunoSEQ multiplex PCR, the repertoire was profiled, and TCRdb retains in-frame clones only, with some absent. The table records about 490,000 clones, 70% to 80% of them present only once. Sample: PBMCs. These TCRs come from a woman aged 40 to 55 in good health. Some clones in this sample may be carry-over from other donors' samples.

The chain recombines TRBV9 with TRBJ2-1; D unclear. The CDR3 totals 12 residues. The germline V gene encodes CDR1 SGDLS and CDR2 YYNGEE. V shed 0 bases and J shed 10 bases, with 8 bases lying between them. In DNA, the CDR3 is TGTGCCAGCAGCGTAGACCTACGGGAGCAGTTCTTC. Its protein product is CASSVDLREQFF. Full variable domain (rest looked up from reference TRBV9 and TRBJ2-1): DSGVTQTPKHLITATGQRVTLRCSPRSGDLSVYWYQQSLDQGLQFLIQYYNGEERAKGNILERFSAQQFPDLHSELNLSSLELGDSALYFCASSVDLREQFFGPGTRLTVL.

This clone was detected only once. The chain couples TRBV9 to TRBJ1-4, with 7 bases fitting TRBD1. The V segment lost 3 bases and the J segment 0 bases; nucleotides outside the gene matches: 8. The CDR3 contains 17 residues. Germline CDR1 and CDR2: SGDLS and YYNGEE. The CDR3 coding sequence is TGTGCCAGCAGCGGGAGGGACAGTTCTGCAACTAATGAAAAACTGTTTTTT. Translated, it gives CASSGRDSSATNEKLFF. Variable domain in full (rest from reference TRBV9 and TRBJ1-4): DSGVTQTPKHLITATGQRVTLRCSPRSGDLSVYWYQQSLDQGLQFLIQYYNGEERAKGNILERFSAQQFPDLHSELNLSSLELGDSALYFCASSGRDSSATNEKLFFGSGTQLSVL.

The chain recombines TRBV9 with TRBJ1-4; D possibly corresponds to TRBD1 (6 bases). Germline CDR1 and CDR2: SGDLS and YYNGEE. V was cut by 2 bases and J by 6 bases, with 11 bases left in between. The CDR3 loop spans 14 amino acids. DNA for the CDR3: TGTGCCAGCAGCGTGGGGGCGCCTGATGAAAAACTGTTTTTT. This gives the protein CASSVGAPDEKLFF.

The CDR3, as DNA: TGTGCCAGTAGTAGGCAGGTGGTACGGGCTGACGATGAGCAGTTCTTC. Amino acid sequence: CASSRQVVRADDEQFF. This chain joins TRBV19 and TRBJ2-1; no reliable D call. CDR3 length: 16 residues. Germline V gene lookup returns CDR1 LNHDA and CDR2 SQIVND (reference sequence). V was clipped by 4 bases and J by 8 bases, with 21 bases between them.

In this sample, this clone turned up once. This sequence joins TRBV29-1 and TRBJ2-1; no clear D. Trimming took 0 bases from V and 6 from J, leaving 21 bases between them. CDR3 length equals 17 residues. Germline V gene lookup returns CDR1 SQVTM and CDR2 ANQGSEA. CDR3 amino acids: CSVEDPAGQADFNEQFF. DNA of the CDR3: TGCAGCGTTGAAGATCCGGCAGGCCAGGCCGACTTCAATGAGCAGTTCTTC.

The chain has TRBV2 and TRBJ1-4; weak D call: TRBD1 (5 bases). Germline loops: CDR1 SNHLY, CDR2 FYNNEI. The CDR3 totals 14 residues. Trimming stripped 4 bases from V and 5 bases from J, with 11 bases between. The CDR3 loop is CASSARGGNEKLFF. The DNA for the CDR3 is TGTGCCAGCAGTGCCCGCGGGGGGAATGAAAAACTGTTTTTT.

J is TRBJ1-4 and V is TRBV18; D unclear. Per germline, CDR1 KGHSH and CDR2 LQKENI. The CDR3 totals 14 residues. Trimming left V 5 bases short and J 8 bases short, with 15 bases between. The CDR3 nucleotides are TGTGCCAGCTCAACAACGAAAGATGAGGAAAAACTGTTTTTT. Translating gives CASSTTKDEEKLFF. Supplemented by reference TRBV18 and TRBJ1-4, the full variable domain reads NAGVMQNPRHLVRRRGQEARLRCSPMKGHSHVYWYRQLPEEGLKFMVYLQKENIIDESGMPKERFSAEFPKEGPSILRIQQVVRGDSAAYFCASSTTKDEEKLFFGSGTQLSVL.

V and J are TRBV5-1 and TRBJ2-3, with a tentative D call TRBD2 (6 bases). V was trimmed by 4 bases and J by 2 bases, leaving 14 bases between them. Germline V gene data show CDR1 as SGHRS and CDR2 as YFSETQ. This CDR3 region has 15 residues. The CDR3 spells CASSPPSADTDTQYF. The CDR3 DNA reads TGCGCCAGCAGCCCACCTAGCGCAGACACAGATACGCAGTATTTT.

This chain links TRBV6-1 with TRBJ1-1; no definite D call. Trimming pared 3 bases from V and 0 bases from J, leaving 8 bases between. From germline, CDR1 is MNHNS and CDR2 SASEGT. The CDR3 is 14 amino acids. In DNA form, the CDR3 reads TGTGCCAGCAGTGACCGGACGGTGAACACTGAAGCTTTCTTT. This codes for CASSDRTVNTEAFF.

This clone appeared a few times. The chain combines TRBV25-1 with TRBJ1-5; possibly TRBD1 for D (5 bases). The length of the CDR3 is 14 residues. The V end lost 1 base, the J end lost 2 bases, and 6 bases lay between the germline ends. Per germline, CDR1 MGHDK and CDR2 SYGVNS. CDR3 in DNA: TGTGCCAGCAGTGAATGGGGGGGCAATCAGCCCCAGCATTTT. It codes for CASSEWGGNQPQHF.

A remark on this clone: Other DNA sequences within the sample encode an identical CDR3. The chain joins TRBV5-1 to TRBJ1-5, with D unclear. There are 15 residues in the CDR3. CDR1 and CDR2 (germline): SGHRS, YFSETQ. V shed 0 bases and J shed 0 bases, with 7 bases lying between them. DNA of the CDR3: TGCGCCAGCAGCTTGGATGGGGATAGCAATCAGCCCCAGCATTTT. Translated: CASSLDGDSNQPQHF. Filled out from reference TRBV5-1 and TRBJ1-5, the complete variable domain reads KAGVTQTPRYLIKTRGQQVTLSCSPISGHRSVSWYQQTPGQGLQFLFEYFSETQRNKGNFPGRFSGRQFSNSRSEMNVSTLELGDSALYLCASSLDGDSNQPQHFGDGTRLSIL.

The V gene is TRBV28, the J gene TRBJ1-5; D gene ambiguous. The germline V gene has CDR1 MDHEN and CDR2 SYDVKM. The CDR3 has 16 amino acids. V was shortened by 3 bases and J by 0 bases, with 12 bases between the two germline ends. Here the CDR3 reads CASSFAPYISNQPQHF. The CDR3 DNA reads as TGTGCCAGCAGTTTTGCCCCCTACATTAGCAATCAGCCCCAGCATTTT.

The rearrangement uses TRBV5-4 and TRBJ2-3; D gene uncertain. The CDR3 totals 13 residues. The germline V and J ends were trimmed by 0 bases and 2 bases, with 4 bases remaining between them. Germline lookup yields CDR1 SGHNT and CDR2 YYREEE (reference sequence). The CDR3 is CASSLDITDTQYF. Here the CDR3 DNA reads TGTGCCAGCAGCTTGGACATCACAGATACGCAGTATTTT.

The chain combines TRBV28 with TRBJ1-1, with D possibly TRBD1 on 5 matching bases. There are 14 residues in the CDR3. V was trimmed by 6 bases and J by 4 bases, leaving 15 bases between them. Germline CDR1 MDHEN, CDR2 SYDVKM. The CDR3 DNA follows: TGTGCCAGCAGCCCCCCGGGGGGAACCACTGAAGCTTTCTTT. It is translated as CASSPPGGTTEAFF.

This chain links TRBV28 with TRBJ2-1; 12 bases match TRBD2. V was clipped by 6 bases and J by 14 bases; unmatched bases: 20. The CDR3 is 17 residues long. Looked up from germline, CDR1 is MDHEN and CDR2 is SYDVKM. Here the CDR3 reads CASSLPHSGTSGFKEFF. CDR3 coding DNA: TGTGCCAGCAGCCTTCCACACTCCGGGACTAGCGGGTTTAAGGAGTTCTTC.

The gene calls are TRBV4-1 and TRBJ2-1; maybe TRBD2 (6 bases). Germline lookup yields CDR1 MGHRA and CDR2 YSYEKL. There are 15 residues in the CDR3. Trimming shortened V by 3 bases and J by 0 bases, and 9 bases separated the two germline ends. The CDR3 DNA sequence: TGCGCCAGCAGCCAGGCGGGATCCTCCTACAATGAGCAGTTCTTC. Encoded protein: CASSQAGSSYNEQFF.

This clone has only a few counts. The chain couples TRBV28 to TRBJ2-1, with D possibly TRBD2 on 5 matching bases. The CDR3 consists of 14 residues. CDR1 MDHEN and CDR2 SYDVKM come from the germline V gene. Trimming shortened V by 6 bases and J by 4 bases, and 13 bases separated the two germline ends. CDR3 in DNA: TGTGCCAGCAGGACTATGCGTCGGTACAATGAGCAGTTCTTC. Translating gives CASRTMRRYNEQFF.

The CDR3 region is CAWRVDATNEKLFF. In DNA, the CDR3 is TGTGCCTGGAGGGTGGATGCAACTAATGAAAAACTGTTTTTT. This chain uses TRBV30 with TRBJ1-4, with D hard to call. V gave up 3 bases and J gave up 0 bases, with 8 bases separating them. The CDR3 loop spans 14 amino acids. The germline gives CDR1 GTSNPN, CDR2 SVGIG (reference sequence).

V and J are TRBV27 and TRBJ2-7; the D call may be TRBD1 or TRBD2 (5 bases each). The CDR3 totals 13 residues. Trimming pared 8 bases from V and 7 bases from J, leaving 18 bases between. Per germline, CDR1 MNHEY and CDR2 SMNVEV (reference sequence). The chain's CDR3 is CASGLIRGREQYF. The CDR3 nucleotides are TGTGCCAGCGGACTGATTAGGGGTAGAGAGCAGTACTTC.

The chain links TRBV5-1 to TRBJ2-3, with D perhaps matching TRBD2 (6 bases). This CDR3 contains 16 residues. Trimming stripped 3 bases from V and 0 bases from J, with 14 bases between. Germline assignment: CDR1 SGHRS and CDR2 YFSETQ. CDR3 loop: CASSSGLDASTDTQYF. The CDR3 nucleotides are TGCGCCAGCAGCTCGGGACTCGACGCCAGCACAGATACGCAGTATTTT.

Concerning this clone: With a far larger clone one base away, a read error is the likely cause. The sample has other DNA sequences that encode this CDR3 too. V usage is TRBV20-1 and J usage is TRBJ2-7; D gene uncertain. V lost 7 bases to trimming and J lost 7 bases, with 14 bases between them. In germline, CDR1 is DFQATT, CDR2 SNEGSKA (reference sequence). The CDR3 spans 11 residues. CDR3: CSVGTPLEQYF. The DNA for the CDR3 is TGCAGTGTTGGAACCCCCCTAGAGCAGTACTTC.